The 22 T cell receptor beta chains presented below share a single source sample, sequenced in a study of cytomegalovirus exposure and HLA in healthy donors. Primers included in the PCR were 60 Vbeta and 13 Jbeta primers. Data came from immunoSEQ multiplex PCR; TCRdb stores just in-frame clones and leaves some out. The sample consists of about 120,000 clones, around 79% of them appearing once. Sequenced input: PBMCs. These TCRs come from a woman aged 25-40 years in good health and CMV-seropositive.

A single count supports this clone. The chain joins TRBV6-5 to TRBJ2-2, with D possibly matching TRBD1 (6 bases). The length of the CDR3 is 15 residues. The germline V gene encodes CDR1 MNHEY and CDR2 SVGAGI. Trimming stripped 6 bases from V and 5 bases from J, with 16 bases between. The CDR3 here is CASSRVPRGTGELFF. CDR3 DNA sequence: TGTGCCAGCAGCCGGGTCCCAAGGGGGACCGGGGAGCTGTTTTTT.

This chain uses TRBV7-2 with TRBJ1-4, with D unresolved. The CDR3 loop spans 13 amino acids. Germline V gives CDR1 SGHTA, CDR2 FQGNSA. V was clipped by 5 bases and J by 6 bases, with 10 bases between them. The CDR3 bases are TGTGCCAGCAGCGCGGGCCTTTATGAAAAACTGTTTTTT. It is translated as CASSAGLYEKLFF.

This sequence joins TRBV19 and TRBJ1-1; tentative D call: TRBD1 (5 bases). Germline V gene data show CDR1 as LNHDA and CDR2 as SQIVND (reference sequence). V dropped 3 bases and J dropped 2 bases, with 19 bases sitting between them. The CDR3 is 17 residues long. In nucleotides, the CDR3 is TGTGCCAGTAGTATCAGGAGGGGACGCCTCCGAAACACTGAAGCTTTCTTT. Translation: CASSIRRGRLRNTEAFF.

The V and J genes are TRBV5-1 and TRBJ2-5, with 7 bases fitting TRBD1. The V and J ends lost 3 bases and 3 bases, in that order; junction bases with no gene match: 5. CDR1 is SGHRS, CDR2 YFSETQ, per germline. The CDR3 has 14 residues. The CDR3 bases are TGCGCCAGCAGCTCGGGACAGCTGGAAGAGACCCAGTACTTC. The encoded protein is CASSSGQLEETQYF. Drawing the rest from reference TRBV5-1 and TRBJ2-5, the complete variable domain is KAGVTQTPRYLIKTRGQQVTLSCSPISGHRSVSWYQQTPGQGLQFLFEYFSETQRNKGNFPGRFSGRQFSNSRSEMNVSTLELGDSALYLCASSSGQLEETQYFGPGTRLLVL.

The gene calls are TRBV29-1 and TRBJ2-7, with a weak D call TRBD1 (6 bases). The CDR3 length is 13 residues. Trimming pared 7 bases from V and 0 bases from J, leaving 13 bases between. Germline V gene sequence: CDR1 SQVTM, CDR2 ANQGSEA. The CDR3 region is CSAQRDTSYEQYF. In DNA form, the CDR3 reads TGCAGCGCCCAGAGGGACACCTCCTACGAGCAGTACTTC.

The rearrangement links TRBV11-2 to TRBJ2-2; D is undetermined. CDR3 length equals 13 residues. V shed 5 bases and J shed 4 bases, with 8 bases lying between them. The germline CDR1 and CDR2 sequences are SGHAT and FQNNGV. DNA for the CDR3: TGTGCCAGCAGCCCAGGCCCCACCGGGGAGCTGTTTTTT. Its translation is CASSPGPTGELFF.

The chain joins TRBV29-1 to TRBJ2-5; TRBD1 aligns across 7 bases. CDR3 length: 14 amino acids. CDR1 is SQVTM, CDR2 ANQGSEA, per germline. V was clipped by 1 base and J by 3 bases; unmatched bases: 5. CDR3 residues: CSVEVGTVKETQYF. DNA of the CDR3: TGCAGCGTTGAAGTTGGGACAGTAAAAGAGACCCAGTACTTC.

The chain links TRBV27 to TRBJ2-1; TRBD1 matches at 8 bases. Unmatched junction bases numbered 9, after V lost 4 bases and J lost 7 bases. This CDR3 spans 15 amino acids. Germline CDR1 MNHEY, CDR2 SMNVEV (reference sequence). CDR3 residues: CASSSGTGGVNEQFF. CDR3 bases: TGTGCCAGCAGTTCCGGGACAGGAGGCGTTAATGAGCAGTTCTTC.

The chain recombines TRBV28 with TRBJ2-1; D possibly corresponds to TRBD1 (5 bases). Looked up from germline, CDR1 is MDHEN and CDR2 is SYDVKM. V lost 5 bases and J lost 10, with 12 bases in between. The CDR3 contains 12 residues. CDR3: CASSPRRTEQFF. DNA of the CDR3: TGTGCCAGCAGTCCTCGCCGGACAGAGCAGTTCTTC.

The J gene is TRBJ1-3, the V gene TRBV30; a weak D match, TRBD1 (5 bases). Deletions cut 4 bases from V and 2 bases from J, with 9 bases between. This CDR3 spans 13 amino acids. The germline V gene encodes CDR1 GTSNPN and CDR2 SVGIG (reference sequence). CDR3 sequence (DNA): TGTGCCTGGACTAAGGGGACTGGAAACACCATATATTTT. It encodes CAWTKGTGNTIYF.

This chain uses TRBV6-1 with TRBJ2-7; the D gene is possibly TRBD1 (6 bases). V was trimmed by 4 bases and J by 2 bases, leaving 9 bases between them. There are 13 residues in the CDR3. The germline V gene has CDR1 MNHNS and CDR2 SASEGT. This chain's CDR3 is CASSVGQTYEQYF. The CDR3 DNA is TGTGCCAGCAGTGTTGGACAGACCTACGAGCAGTACTTC.

The chain employs TRBV2 and TRBJ1-5, with unresolved D. CDR1 is SNHLY, CDR2 FYNNEI, per germline. Trimming removed 4 bases from V and 0 bases from J, with 10 bases in between. This CDR3 contains 15 residues. CDR3 amino acids: CASSVSSYSNQPQHF. The CDR3 nucleotides read TGTGCCAGCAGTGTGTCCAGTTATAGCAATCAGCCCCAGCATTTT.

The chain combines TRBV6-1 with TRBJ1-4, with D perhaps TRBD1 (6 bases). CDR3 length: 18 residues. V lost 2 bases, J lost 0 bases, and 16 bases lay in between. The germline gives CDR1 MNHNS, CDR2 SASEGT. CDR3 amino acids: CASSEHLDRLTTNEKLFF. The CDR3 DNA reads TGTGCCAGCAGTGAACATTTGGACAGACTAACAACTAATGAAAAACTGTTTTTT.

The chain combines TRBV4-3 with TRBJ1-4; tentatively, D is TRBD1 (5 bases). V was trimmed by 0 bases and J by 8 bases, leaving 19 bases between them. Germline V CDR1 and CDR2: LGHNA, YSLEER. The CDR3 length is 17 residues. CDR3 coding DNA: TGCGCCAGCAGCCAAGATATGGTGGCAGGGCGTGGGGAAAAACTGTTTTTT. Its translation: CASSQDMVAGRGEKLFF.

The CDR3 is CASSLRGETQYF. The CDR3 DNA reads as TGTGCCAGCAGTTTGAGAGGAGAGACCCAGTACTTC. The V and J genes are TRBV27 and TRBJ2-5; D gene uncertain. Germline CDR1 reads MNHEY; CDR2 reads SMNVEV (reference sequence). The CDR3 length is 12 residues. With 3 bases removed from V and 4 bases from J, the gap between germline ends came to 6 bases.

This clone was observed a single time. The V call is TRBV7-2, the J call TRBJ1-6; D ambiguous. CDR3 length: 15 amino acids. V dropped 4 bases and J dropped 9 bases, with 16 bases sitting between them. CDR1 and CDR2 from the germline V gene are SGHTA and FQGNSA. The CDR3 loop reads CASSYTGSSSSPLHF. DNA for the CDR3: TGTGCCAGCAGCTACACCGGGTCCTCAAGTTCACCCCTCCACTTT.

V and J are TRBV2 and TRBJ2-1, with 7 bases that match TRBD1. The CDR3 loop spans 12 amino acids. The V and J ends lost 8 bases and 14 bases, in that order; junction bases with no gene match: 12. The germline gives CDR1 SNHLY, CDR2 FYNNEI. The CDR3 sequence is CASGRQGHGEFF. Here the CDR3 DNA reads TGTGCCAGCGGACGACAGGGCCATGGGGAGTTCTTC.

Notes on this clone: Its ends do not fully match the called genes, so a read error is possible. The V call is TRBV7-9, the J call TRBJ2-7, with 8 bases that match TRBD2. Per the germline V gene, CDR1 is SEHNR and CDR2 is FQNEAQ (reference sequence). The CDR3 has 17 residues. CDR3 sequence: CSSSPILRGGDSYEQYF. CDR3 nucleotides: TGTTCCAGCAGCCCAATACTTCGGGGGGGCGATTCCTACGAGCAGTACTTC.

The CDR3 sequence: CASSSTGTRQLYGYTF. Here the CDR3 DNA reads TGTGCCAGCAGTTCGACAGGGACCCGCCAGCTTTATGGCTACACCTTC. The chain uses TRBV6-6 and TRBJ1-2; 7 nucleotides match TRBD1. The J segment lost 5 bases and the V segment lost 4 bases, leaving 13 bases of the junction unmatched. The germline gives CDR1 MNHNY, CDR2 SVGAGI (reference sequence). The CDR3 has 16 residues.

The chain carries TRBV5-4 and TRBJ1-2; D unclear. The V end was cut by 0 bases, the J end by 5 bases, with 14 bases between. The CDR3 sequence is 15 residues long. The germline V gene has CDR1 SGHNT and CDR2 YYREEE (reference sequence). CDR3 sequence (DNA): TGTGCCAGCAGCTTGGGGTCGCAGGCTACTTATGGCTACACCTTC. Protein: CASSLGSQATYGYTF.

The chain joins TRBV9 to TRBJ2-5; D is possibly TRBD2 (5 bases). The CDR3 totals 15 residues. Germline CDR1 reads SGDLS; CDR2 reads YYNGEE. The germline V and J ends were trimmed by 0 bases and 2 bases, with 11 bases remaining between them. The CDR3 loop is CASSVVGLRQETQYF. In nucleotides, the CDR3 is TGTGCCAGCAGCGTAGTTGGACTCCGGCAAGAGACCCAGTACTTC.

The rearrangement uses TRBV5-1 and TRBJ1-1; the match to TRBD1 covers 8 bases. The germline V gene has CDR1 SGHRS and CDR2 YFSETQ. V lost 0 bases and J lost 8; bases outside the gene matches: 15. There are 17 residues in the CDR3. The CDR3 loop is CASSLGGSRTGPREAFF. Here the CDR3 DNA reads TGCGCCAGCAGCTTGGGGGGCTCCCGGACAGGGCCGAGGGAAGCTTTCTTT. Supplemented by reference TRBV5-1 and TRBJ1-1, the full variable domain reads KAGVTQTPRYLIKTRGQQVTLSCSPISGHRSVSWYQQTPGQGLQFLFEYFSETQRNKGNFPGRFSGRQFSNSRSEMNVSTLELGDSALYLCASSLGGSRTGPREAFFGQGTRLTVV.